The rows below give T cell receptor beta chains drawn from one sample of a study of T cells and copy number aberrations in small-cell lung cancer. The assay was immunoSEQ multiplex PCR, and TCRdb's table has in-frame clones only and misses some. There are 1,500 to 2,000 clones in the sample; roughly four fifths occur only once, and roughly 7.1% lies in the top ten. Sequenced sample: normal tissue next to the tumor. Every receptor here comes from a man aged 55 to 70 with small cell lung cancer. Each CDR3 is given with its conserved first and last residue. The order of the fields is clone size, V gene, J gene, D gene, CDR3 protein, CDR3 DNA. D genes are given only for firm matches. Not all rows give a size; the values are once, few, many and, for expanded clones, a class.

size: .
V: TRBV30
J: TRBJ2-6
D: .
CDR3: CAWLERGANVLTF
DNA: TGTGCCTGGCTAGAGAGGGGGGCCAACGTCCTAACTTTC

size: .
V: TRBV6-5
J: TRBJ1-2
D: .
CDR3: CASSRTSPAGYGYTF
DNA: TGTGCCAGCAGCCGGACATCCCCGGCGGGCTATGGCTACACCTTC

size: .
V: TRBV28
J: TRBJ1-1
D: .
CDR3: CASSYGYTEAFF
DNA: TGTGCCAGCAGTTACGGTTACACTGAAGCTTTCTTT

size: .
V: TRBV2
J: TRBJ2-5
D: TRBD1
CDR3: CASSDDRGETQYF
DNA: TGTGCCAGCAGTGACGACAGGGGAGAGACCCAGTACTTC

size: .
V: TRBV30
J: TRBJ1-6
D: TRBD1
CDR3: CAWKPRDRDYSPLHF
DNA: TGTGCCTGGAAACCCCGGGACAGGGACTATTCACCCCTCCACTTT

size: .
V: TRBV4-3
J: TRBJ2-7
D: TRBD1
CDR3: CASSQGTGAWGEQYF
DNA: TGCGCCAGCAGCCAAGGAACAGGGGCCTGGGGCGAGCAGTACTTC

size: few
V: TRBV29-1
J: TRBJ1-5
D: .
CDR3: CSVVDTDRNQPQHF
DNA: TGCAGCGTGGTGGACACTGATCGCAATCAGCCCCAGCATTTT

size: .
V: TRBV7-2
J: TRBJ2-5
D: .
CDR3: CASSFGRSGTQYF
DNA: TGTGCCAGCAGCTTTGGCAGGAGTGGGACCCAGTACTTC

size: .
V: TRBV9
J: TRBJ2-7
D: .
CDR3: CASSVDVRGEQYF
DNA: TGTGCCAGCAGCGTAGACGTGCGTGGAGAGCAGTACTTC

size: once
V: TRBV6-1
J: TRBJ1-3
D: .
CDR3: CASSEVGDTIYF
DNA: TGTGCCAGCAGTGAAGTAGGAGACACCATATATTTT

size: .
V: TRBV15
J: TRBJ2-3
D: .
CDR3: CATSRVRGTDTQYF
DNA: TGTGCCACCAGCAGAGTCAGGGGCACAGATACGCAGTATTTT

size: once
V: TRBV2
J: TRBJ1-6
D: .
CDR3: CASSEQGRNSPLHF
DNA: TGTGCCAGCAGTGAGCAGGGACGTAATTCACCCCTCCACTTT

size: .
V: TRBV6-4
J: TRBJ2-1
D: TRBD2
CDR3: CASSEGTSNEQFF
DNA: TGTGCCAGCAGTGAGGGGACTAGCAATGAGCAGTTCTTC

size: .
V: TRBV19
J: TRBJ2-5
D: .
CDR3: CASRNSPQETQYF
DNA: TGTGCCAGTAGAAACTCGCCTCAAGAGACCCAATACTTC

size: once
V: TRBV5-4
J: TRBJ2-3
D: .
CDR3: CASSLGGPADTQYF
DNA: TGTGCCAGCAGCTTGGGTGGGCCCGCAGATACGCAGTATTTT

size: .
V: TRBV7-3
J: TRBJ2-1
D: TRBD1
CDR3: CASSPTGVNEQFF
DNA: TGTGCCAGCAGCCCTACAGGGGTCAATGAGCAGTTCTTC

size: .
V: TRBV4-2
J: TRBJ2-5
D: .
CDR3: CASSQEGLGETQYF
DNA: TGTGCCAGCAGCCAAGAGGGCCTCGGGGAGACCCAGTACTTC

size: .
V: TRBV7-8
J: TRBJ2-7
D: TRBD2
CDR3: CASSLELAGGEQYF
DNA: TGTGCCAGCAGCTTAGAGCTAGCGGGAGGAGAGCAGTACTTC

size: .
V: TRBV4-2
J: TRBJ1-1
D: TRBD1
CDR3: CASSWWGQGEINTEAFF
DNA: TGTGCCAGCAGCTGGTGGGGACAGGGGGAGATAAACACTGAAGCTTTCTTT

size: .
V: TRBV7-9
J: TRBJ2-7
D: TRBD1
CDR3: CASSPGQGGEQYF
DNA: TGTGCCAGCAGCCCCGGACAGGGTGGCGAGCAGTACTTC

size: .
V: TRBV7-9
J: TRBJ2-7
D: .
CDR3: CASSLVPGIDEQYF
DNA: TGTGCCAGCAGCTTAGTGCCGGGGATCGACGAGCAGTACTTC

size: .
V: TRBV19
J: TRBJ1-1
D: .
CDR3: CASKTGFAEAFF
DNA: TGTGCCAGTAAGACAGGTTTCGCTGAAGCTTTCTTT

size: once
V: TRBV10-3
J: TRBJ1-3
D: .
CDR3: CANTDGHDSGNTIYF
DNA: TGTGCCAACACAGACGGCCATGACTCTGGAAACACCATATATTTT

size: once
V: TRBV9
J: TRBJ1-2
D: .
CDR3: CASSAGALGGTAGGYTF
DNA: TGTGCCAGCAGCGCAGGGGCCCTTGGGGGGACCGCGGGGGGCTACACCTTC

size: .
V: TRBV14
J: TRBJ1-2
D: .
CDR3: CASSQASSGRWYGYTF
DNA: TGTGCCAGCAGCCAAGCTAGCTCAGGAAGATGGTATGGCTACACCTTC

size: .
V: TRBV28
J: TRBJ2-1
D: TRBD2
CDR3: CASSLGLAGLFSSYNEQFF
DNA: TGTGCCAGCAGTTTGGGACTAGCGGGGCTTTTCAGCTCCTACAATGAGCAGTTCTTC

size: .
V: TRBV10-2
J: TRBJ2-7
D: .
CDR3: CASTLDRHSYEQYF
DNA: TGCGCCAGCACCTTGGACAGACACTCCTACGAGCAGTACTTC

size: .
V: TRBV6-1
J: TRBJ1-5
D: .
CDR3: CASSEQAGANQPQHF
DNA: TGTGCCAGCAGTGAACAGGCAGGGGCGAATCAGCCCCAGCATTTT

size: .
V: TRBV7-9
J: TRBJ1-6
D: .
CDR3: CASSRDLRALHF
DNA: TGTGCCAGCAGCAGGGACCTAAGGGCCCTCCACTTT

size: .
V: TRBV5-4
J: TRBJ2-5
D: .
CDR3: CASSFQSETQYF
DNA: TGTGCCAGCAGCTTCCAGTCGGAGACCCAGTACTTC

size: .
V: TRBV9
J: TRBJ1-4
D: .
CDR3: CASSVGRQLPALNEKLFF
DNA: TGTGCCAGCAGCGTAGGTCGGCAACTGCCAGCCCTTAATGAAAAACTGTTTTTT

size: large
V: TRBV2
J: TRBJ2-1
D: TRBD2
CDR3: CASRGSIAGTRVIGRNEQFF
DNA: TGTGCCAGCAGAGGAAGCATAGCGGGGACAAGAGTTATAGGGAGGAATGAGCAGTTCTTC

size: .
V: TRBV6-5
J: TRBJ2-7
D: TRBD2
CDR3: CASSYGTSGYEQYF
DNA: TGTGCCAGCAGTTACGGGACTAGCGGGTACGAGCAGTACTTC

size: .
V: TRBV5-4
J: TRBJ2-3
D: TRBD1
CDR3: CASRETGGTQYF
DNA: TGTGCCAGCAGGGAGACAGGGGGTACGCAGTATTTT

size: .
V: TRBV5-4
J: TRBJ1-4
D: TRBD1
CDR3: CASSANRGLDEKLFF
DNA: TGTGCCAGCAGCGCCAACAGGGGATTGGATGAAAAACTGTTTTTT

size: .
V: TRBV5-1
J: TRBJ2-3
D: .
CDR3: CASSQGGDTSTDTQYF
DNA: TGCGCCAGCAGCCAGGGGGGTGACACTAGCACAGATACGCAGTATTTT

size: .
V: TRBV1
J: TRBJ2-2
D: .
CDR3: CTSSQALAGDLKNTGELFF
DNA: TGCACCAGCAGCCAAGCTTTAGCGGGGGACCTAAAGAACACCGGGGAGCTGTTTTTT

size: .
V: TRBV30
J: TRBJ1-4
D: .
CDR3: CAWSVGGVKGKLFF
DNA: TGTGCCTGGAGTGTTGGGGGAGTGAAGGGAAAACTGTTTTTT

size: .
V: TRBV29-1
J: TRBJ2-2
D: .
CDR3: CSVGLDSTGELFF
DNA: TGCAGCGTTGGGTTAGATTCGACCGGGGAGCTGTTTTTT

size: .
V: TRBV12-2
J: TRBJ1-5
D: .
CDR3: CASRPTGGNQPQHF
DNA: TGTGCAAGTCGCCCGACAGGGGGCAATCAGCCCCAGCATTTT

size: .
V: TRBV11-3
J: TRBJ2-7
D: .
CDR3: CASLPTPNSYEQYF
DNA: TGTGCCAGTCTACCCACGCCAAACTCCTACGAGCAGTACTTC

size: .
V: TRBV19
J: TRBJ2-7
D: .
CDR3: CASSKRAGGDTYEQYF
DNA: TGTGCCAGTAGTAAGAGAGCAGGGGGGGATACCTACGAGCAGTACTTC

size: .
V: TRBV4-2
J: TRBJ2-3
D: TRBD1
CDR3: CASSQDMGQGADTQYF
DNA: TGTGCCAGCAGCCAAGATATGGGACAGGGGGCAGATACGCAGTATTTT

size: once
V: TRBV6-1
J: TRBJ2-5
D: .
CDR3: CASSEARSYSWETQYF
DNA: TGTGCCAGCAGTGAAGCCAGGTCGTATTCCTGGGAGACCCAGTACTTC

size: .
V: TRBV21-1
J: TRBJ2-7
D: .
CDR3: CASRTRLAGGYEQYF
DNA: TGTGCCAGCCGGACCCGACTAGCGGGAGGGTACGAGCAGTACTTC

size: .
V: TRBV11-2
J: TRBJ2-7
D: .
CDR3: CASSPGHSSSYEQYF
DNA: TGTGCCAGCAGCCCGGGACATTCCAGCTCCTACGAGCAGTACTTC

size: .
V: TRBV7-9
J: TRBJ1-2
D: .
CDR3: CASSLDSTGGDGYTF
DNA: TGTGCCAGCAGCTTAGATAGTACAGGTGGCGATGGCTACACCTTT

size: few
V: TRBV7-3
J: TRBJ1-1
D: .
CDR3: CASSLDLVAEAFF
DNA: TGTGCCAGCAGCTTAGACCTAGTAGCTGAAGCTTTCTTT

size: .
V: TRBV1
J: TRBJ2-1
D: .
CDR3: CTSSQDRDRRNEQFF
DNA: TGCACCAGCAGCCAAGACCGGGACCGGCGGAATGAGCAGTTCTTC

size: .
V: TRBV30
J: TRBJ2-7
D: TRBD2
CDR3: CAWSVPGRGLYEQYF
DNA: TGTGCCTGGAGTGTACCGGGGAGGGGACTTTACGAGCAGTACTTC

size: .
V: TRBV11-2
J: TRBJ1-2
D: TRBD1
CDR3: CASSVRDSTYGYTF
DNA: TGTGCCAGCAGCGTTCGGGACAGCACCTATGGCTACACCTTC